The rows below give T cell receptor beta chains drawn from one sample of a study of identical twins. One entry per CDR3 protein, called by TCRdb with MiXCR from the 5' RACE reads. The sample lists around 650,000 distinct CDR3 sequences; roughly 7.1% were seen once. The same sample was also used in a study of yellow fever vaccine responses in identical twins.

The sequencing sample was made of PBMCs. Source of these receptors: a woman between 18 and 30 years old in good health. Both conserved end residues are part of each CDR3. A D gene is named only where the DNA matches it firmly. Rows may omit the clone size; those that give it use once, few, many or a size class.

V gene: TRBV6-1; D gene: .; clone size: .; CDR3 length: 17; J gene: TRBJ1-1; CDR3 protein: CASSPRDIPLWDTEAFF; CDR3 DNA: TGTGCCAGCAGCCCGAGAGACATCCCTTTATGGGACACTGAAGCTTTCTTT
V gene: TRBV5-1; D gene: .; clone size: many; CDR3 length: 14; J gene: TRBJ2-1; CDR3 protein: CASSLGQSNNEQFF; CDR3 DNA: TGCGCCAGCAGCTTGGGACAGAGCAACAATGAGCAGTTCTTC
V gene: TRBV18; D gene: .; clone size: few; CDR3 length: 15; J gene: TRBJ2-5; CDR3 protein: CASSLQLLGQETQYF; CDR3 DNA: TGTGCCAGCTCACTGCAATTATTGGGGCAAGAGACCCAGTACTTC
V gene: TRBV28; D gene: TRBD2; clone size: .; CDR3 length: 17; J gene: TRBJ2-5; CDR3 protein: CASSAATSGSLQETQYF; CDR3 DNA: TGTGCCAGCAGTGCAGCAACTAGCGGGAGTCTCCAAGAGACCCAGTACTTC
V gene: TRBV24-1; D gene: .; clone size: few; CDR3 length: 15; J gene: TRBJ1-5; CDR3 protein: CATSDTGKGLQPQHF; CDR3 DNA: TGTGCCACCAGTGATACAGGGAAAGGGCTCCAGCCCCAGCATTTT
V gene: TRBV7-6; D gene: .; clone size: few; CDR3 length: 15; J gene: TRBJ2-3; CDR3 protein: CASSIQRTSTDTQYF; CDR3 DNA: TGTGCCAGCAGCATACAGAGAACTAGCACAGATACGCAGTATTTT
V gene: TRBV20-1; D gene: .; clone size: .; CDR3 length: 14; J gene: TRBJ2-1; CDR3 protein: CSAILGTKWNEQFF; CDR3 DNA: TGCAGCGCTATTCTGGGCACAAAGTGGAATGAGCAGTTCTTC
V gene: TRBV7-9; D gene: .; clone size: .; CDR3 length: 17; J gene: TRBJ2-1; CDR3 protein: CASSLALSKSSYNEQFF; CDR3 DNA: TGTGCCAGCAGCTTAGCGCTATCTAAAAGCTCCTACAATGAGCAGTTCTTC
V gene: TRBV24-1; D gene: .; clone size: .; CDR3 length: 13; J gene: TRBJ1-2; CDR3 protein: CATSDLTNYGYTF; CDR3 DNA: TGTGCCACCAGTGATTTGACTAACTATGGCTACACCTTC
V gene: TRBV11-2; D gene: TRBD2; clone size: few; CDR3 length: 16; J gene: TRBJ2-1; CDR3 protein: CASSLDGSGGHNEQFF; CDR3 DNA: TGTGCCAGCAGCTTAGATGGTAGCGGGGGGCACAATGAGCAGTTCTTC
V gene: TRBV12-5; D gene: TRBD2; clone size: few; CDR3 length: 17; J gene: TRBJ2-3; CDR3 protein: CASGPPLAGGSTDTQYF; CDR3 DNA: TGTGCTAGTGGTCCCCCCCTAGCGGGAGGTTCGACAGATACGCAGTATTTT
V gene: TRBV25-1; D gene: .; clone size: .; CDR3 length: 15; J gene: TRBJ2-7; CDR3 protein: CASSDPAGSIYEQYF; CDR3 DNA: TGTGCCAGCAGTGATCCGGCAGGGAGTATTTACGAGCAGTACTTC
V gene: TRBV29-1; D gene: .; clone size: .; CDR3 length: 14; J gene: TRBJ1-4; CDR3 protein: CSVSRTAPNEKLFF; CDR3 DNA: TGCAGCGTTTCTCGGACAGCCCCAAATGAAAAACTGTTTTTT
V gene: TRBV5-1; D gene: TRBD1; clone size: .; CDR3 length: 15; J gene: TRBJ2-5; CDR3 protein: CASSLPGQGQETQYF; CDR3 DNA: TGCGCCAGCAGCTTGCCCGGACAGGGCCAAGAGACCCAGTACTTC
V gene: TRBV7-6; D gene: .; clone size: few; CDR3 length: 14; J gene: TRBJ2-2; CDR3 protein: CASRGGLGTGELFF; CDR3 DNA: TGTGCCAGCAGGGGGGGCCTAGGCACCGGGGAGCTGTTTTTT
V gene: TRBV27; D gene: .; clone size: few; CDR3 length: 20; J gene: TRBJ2-3; CDR3 protein: CASSPYGGRARGPNADTQYF; CDR3 DNA: TGTGCCAGCAGTCCATACGGCGGACGAGCGCGGGGACCGAACGCAGATACGCAGTATTTT
V gene: TRBV5-1; D gene: TRBD2; clone size: many; CDR3 length: 15; J gene: TRBJ2-2; CDR3 protein: CASSLLAGGAGELFF; CDR3 DNA: TGCGCCAGCAGCTTACTAGCGGGAGGAGCCGGGGAGCTGTTTTTT
V gene: TRBV7-2; D gene: .; clone size: few; CDR3 length: 15; J gene: TRBJ1-4; CDR3 protein: CASSLVGIKGEKLFF; CDR3 DNA: TGTGCCAGCAGCTTAGTTGGAATCAAGGGTGAAAAACTGTTTTTT
V gene: TRBV11-2; D gene: .; clone size: many; CDR3 length: 12; J gene: TRBJ2-3; CDR3 protein: CASSSSWDTQYF; CDR3 DNA: TGTGCCAGCAGCTCCAGCTGGGATACGCAGTATTTT
V gene: TRBV10-3; D gene: TRBD2; clone size: .; CDR3 length: 17; J gene: TRBJ2-4; CDR3 protein: CAISDGLAGGGKNIQYF; CDR3 DNA: TGTGCCATCAGTGACGGACTAGCGGGCGGGGGGAAAAACATTCAGTACTTC
V gene: TRBV9; D gene: .; clone size: .; CDR3 length: 13; J gene: TRBJ2-7; CDR3 protein: CASSGDSLHEQYF; CDR3 DNA: TGTGCCAGCTCGGGGGACAGTTTACACGAGCAGTACTTC
V gene: TRBV25-1; D gene: TRBD2; clone size: few; CDR3 length: 18; J gene: TRBJ2-3; CDR3 protein: CASSDPPGGLAGEDTQYF; CDR3 DNA: TGTGCCAGCAGTGACCCCCCGGGTGGGCTAGCGGGAGAGGATACGCAGTATTTT
V gene: TRBV10-2; D gene: .; clone size: .; CDR3 length: 14; J gene: TRBJ2-2; CDR3 protein: CASSEIFSTWELFF; CDR3 DNA: TGCGCCAGCAGTGAGATTTTTAGCACCTGGGAGCTGTTTTTT
V gene: TRBV20-1; D gene: .; clone size: many; CDR3 length: 13; J gene: TRBJ1-2; CDR3 protein: CSAEITPPHGYTF; CDR3 DNA: TGCAGTGCCGAAATCACACCTCCCCATGGCTACACCTTC
V gene: TRBV5-4; D gene: TRBD2; clone size: many; CDR3 length: 15; J gene: TRBJ2-1; CDR3 protein: CASSLISGSYDEQFF; CDR3 DNA: TGTGCCAGCAGCTTGATTAGCGGGAGTTATGATGAGCAGTTCTTC
V gene: TRBV6-5; D gene: .; clone size: many; CDR3 length: 12; J gene: TRBJ1-1; CDR3 protein: CASSRAWSEAFF; CDR3 DNA: TGTGCCAGCAGCCGAGCGTGGTCTGAAGCTTTCTTT
V gene: TRBV12-3/TRBV12-4; D gene: TRBD1; clone size: many; CDR3 length: 13; J gene: TRBJ1-5; CDR3 protein: CASRGQGVQPQHF; CDR3 DNA: TGTGCCAGTCGGGGACAGGGGGTCCAGCCCCAGCATTTT
V gene: TRBV6-5; D gene: .; clone size: few; CDR3 length: 15; J gene: TRBJ2-3; CDR3 protein: CASSYSEGGGDTQYF; CDR3 DNA: TGTGCCAGCAGTTACTCTGAAGGGGGAGGTGATACGCAGTATTTT
V gene: TRBV20-1; D gene: .; clone size: few; CDR3 length: 14; J gene: TRBJ2-4; CDR3 protein: CSALRDGGKNIQYF; CDR3 DNA: TGCAGTGCGTTACGGGACGGAGGCAAAAACATTCAGTACTTC
V gene: TRBV20-1; D gene: TRBD2; clone size: .; CDR3 length: 14; J gene: TRBJ2-3; CDR3 protein: CSASGRGVPDTQCF; CDR3 DNA: TGCAGTGCTAGTGGGCGGGGGGTTCCAGATACGCAGTGTTTT
V gene: TRBV10-3; D gene: .; clone size: .; CDR3 length: 16; J gene: TRBJ2-4; CDR3 protein: CAISESITLAKNIQYF; CDR3 DNA: TGTGCCATCAGTGAGTCGATAACTCTAGCCAAAAACATTCAGTACTTC
V gene: TRBV6-1; D gene: TRBD1; clone size: many; CDR3 length: 13; J gene: TRBJ1-2; CDR3 protein: CASRPGQEYGYTF; CDR3 DNA: TGTGCCAGCAGGCCGGGACAGGAGTATGGCTACACCTTC